What follows are 10 T cell receptor beta chains derived from one specimen sequenced in a study of T cell responses to AZD1222 COVID-19 vaccine. Some clones are missing from TCRdb's copy, which holds only in-frame ones; the method was immunoSEQ multiplex PCR. The profile covers around 200,000 clones, with 85% to 95% appearing a single time and around 1.5% taken by the ten largest. The specimen was peripheral blood, collected 28 days after the second AZD1222 dose. The receptors were sampled from an adult who received the AZD1222 COVID-19 vaccine.

This sequence joins TRBV2 and TRBJ2-1, with D maybe TRBD1 (6 bases). Trimming pared 8 bases from V and 5 bases from J, leaving 10 bases between. Germline CDR1 reads SNHLY; CDR2 reads FYNNEI. The CDR3 is made up of 12 amino acids. The CDR3 coding sequence is TGTGCCAGCCGGGACACGGACAATGAGCAGTTCTTC. Its protein product is CASRDTDNEQFF.

The rearrangement joins TRBV6-2 or TRBV6-3 to TRBJ2-7; perhaps TRBD1 as D (6 bases). The V and J ends lost 5 bases and 0 bases respectively, with 20 bases between them. CDR1 is MNHEY, CDR2 SVGEGT, per germline. This CDR3 is 17 amino acids long. The CDR3 is CASSHNRRTAYSYEQYF. In nucleotides, the CDR3 is TGTGCCAGCAGTCATAATAGACGGACAGCATACTCCTACGAGCAGTACTTC.

This chain joins TRBV5-6 and TRBJ1-1; 9 positions match TRBD1. The CDR3 loop spans 13 amino acids. The ends lost 4 bases at V and 10 bases at J; junction bases unmatched: 8. Germline loops: CDR1 SGHDT, CDR2 YYEEEE. The CDR3 nucleotides read TGTGCCAGCAGCGATAACAGGGGGCGCGTAGCTTTCTTT. It encodes CASSDNRGRVAFF.

V gene TRBV18 combines with J gene TRBJ1-4, with a possible D match to TRBD1 (5 bases). Germline V lookup: CDR1 KGHSH, CDR2 LQKENI. V was trimmed by 4 bases and J by 6 bases, leaving 12 bases between them. The length of the CDR3 is 14 residues. CDR3 amino acids: CASSLSGRDEKLFF. The CDR3 bases are TGTGCCAGCTCACTCTCCGGCAGGGATGAAAAACTGTTTTTT.

DNA of the CDR3: TGTGCCAGCAGTGCTCCGACAGGGGGTAGAAACACCATATATTTT. Its translation: CASSAPTGGRNTIYF. V is TRBV2 and J is TRBJ1-3, with 9 bases aligning to TRBD1. Unmatched junction bases numbered 6, after V lost 4 bases and J lost 5 bases. Germline-derived CDR1 and CDR2 are SNHLY and FYNNEI. The CDR3 runs 15 residues.

The V gene is TRBV7-6, the J gene TRBJ2-2, with D uncertain. The CDR3 has 15 residues. V was clipped by 2 bases and J by 0 bases, with 7 bases between them. Germline V gives CDR1 SGHVS, CDR2 FNYEAQ. The CDR3 DNA reads TGTGCCAGCAGCTTAATGTCCGCGAACACCGGGGAGCTGTTTTTT. It encodes CASSLMSANTGELFF.

The chain couples TRBV6-5 to TRBJ1-6; 7 nucleotides agree with TRBD1. With 9 bases clipped from V and 9 bases from J, the junction kept 11 bases outside the gene matches. The CDR3 runs 14 residues. Germline values: CDR1 MNHEY, CDR2 SVGAGI. In DNA, the CDR3 is TGTGCCAGTGAGACCCGACAGGGTTTTTCACCCCTCCACTTT. This gives the protein CASETRQGFSPLHF.

This clone was picked up one time. This chain joins TRBV11-2 and TRBJ1-5; no definite D call. The CDR3 sequence is 13 residues long. The germline CDR1 and CDR2 sequences are SGHAT and FQNNGV. V gave up 0 bases and J gave up 5 bases, with 5 bases separating them. CDR3 sequence (DNA): TGTGCCAGCAGCTTAGATAGAGATCAGCCCCAGCATTTT. This encodes CASSLDRDQPQHF.

The chain is built from TRBV18 and TRBJ2-1; a possible D gene is TRBD2 (6 bases). The CDR3 loop spans 15 amino acids. The ends were cut back, 2 bases at V and 1 base at J, with 9 bases in the middle. Germline CDR1 KGHSH, CDR2 LQKENI. The CDR3 nucleotides are TGTGCCAGCTCACCAGGGAGGAAATCCTACAATGAGCAGTTCTTC. Protein: CASSPGRKSYNEQFF.

V is TRBV6-2 or TRBV6-3 and J is TRBJ1-6; TRBD1 matches 9 bases. Losses at the gene ends were 6 bases for V and 8 bases for J; bases not matched to a gene: 8. Germline V CDR1 and CDR2: MNHEY, SVGEGT. The CDR3 has 15 residues. The CDR3 DNA sequence: TGTGCCAGCAGCCAATCCGGGACAGGGTATTCACCCCTCCACTTT. It codes for CASSQSGTGYSPLHF.